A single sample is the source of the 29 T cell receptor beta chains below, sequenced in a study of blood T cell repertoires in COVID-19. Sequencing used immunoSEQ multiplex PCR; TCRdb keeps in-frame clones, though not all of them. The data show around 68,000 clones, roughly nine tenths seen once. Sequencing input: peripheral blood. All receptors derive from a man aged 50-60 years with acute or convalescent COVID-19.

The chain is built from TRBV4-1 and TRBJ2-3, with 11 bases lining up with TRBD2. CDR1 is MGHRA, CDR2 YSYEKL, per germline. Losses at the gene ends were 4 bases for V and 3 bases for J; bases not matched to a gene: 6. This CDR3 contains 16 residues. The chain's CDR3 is CASSPSLAGGTDTQYF. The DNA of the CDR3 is TGCGCCAGCAGCCCGAGCCTAGCGGGAGGAACAGATACGCAGTATTTT.

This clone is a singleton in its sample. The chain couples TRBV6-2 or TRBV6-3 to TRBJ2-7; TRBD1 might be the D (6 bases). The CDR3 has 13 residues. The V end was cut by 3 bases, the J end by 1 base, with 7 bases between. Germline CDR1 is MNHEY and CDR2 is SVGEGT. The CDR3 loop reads CASSYQGSYEQYV. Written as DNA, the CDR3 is TGTGCCAGCAGTTATCAGGGGTCCTACGAGCAGTACGTC.

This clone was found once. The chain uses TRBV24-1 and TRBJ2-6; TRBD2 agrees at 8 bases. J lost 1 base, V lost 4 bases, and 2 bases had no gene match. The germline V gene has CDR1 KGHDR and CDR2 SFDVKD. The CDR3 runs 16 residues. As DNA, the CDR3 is TGTGCCACCAGTGACCGCGGGGGGTCTGGGGCCAACGTCCTGACTTTC. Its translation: CATSDRGGSGANVLTF.

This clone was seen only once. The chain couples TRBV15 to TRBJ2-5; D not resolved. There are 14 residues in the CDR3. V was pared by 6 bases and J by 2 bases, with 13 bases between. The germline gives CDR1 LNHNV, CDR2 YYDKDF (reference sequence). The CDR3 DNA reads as TGTGCCACCAGGGAGAGGCGAGGACAAGAGACCCAGTACTTC. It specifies CATRERRGQETQYF.

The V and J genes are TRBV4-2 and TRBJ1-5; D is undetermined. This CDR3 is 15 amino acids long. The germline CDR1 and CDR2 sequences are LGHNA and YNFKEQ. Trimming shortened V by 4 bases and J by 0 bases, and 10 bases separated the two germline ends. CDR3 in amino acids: CASSPAGASNQPQHF. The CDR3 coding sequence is TGTGCCAGCAGCCCCGCGGGAGCTAGCAATCAGCCCCAGCATTTT.

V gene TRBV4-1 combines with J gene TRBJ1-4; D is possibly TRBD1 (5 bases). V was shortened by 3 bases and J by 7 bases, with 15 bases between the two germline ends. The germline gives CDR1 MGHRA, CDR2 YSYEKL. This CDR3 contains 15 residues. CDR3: CASSHAGTWSEKLFF. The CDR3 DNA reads TGCGCCAGCAGCCACGCCGGGACTTGGAGTGAAAAACTGTTTTTT.

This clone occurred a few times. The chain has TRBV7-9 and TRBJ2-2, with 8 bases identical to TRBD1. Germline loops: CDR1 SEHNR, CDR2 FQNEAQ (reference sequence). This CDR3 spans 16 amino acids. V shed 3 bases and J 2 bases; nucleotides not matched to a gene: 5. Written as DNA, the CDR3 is TGTGCCAGCAGCTTCGGACAGGGCTTTAACACCGGGGAGCTGTTTTTT. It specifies CASSFGQGFNTGELFF.

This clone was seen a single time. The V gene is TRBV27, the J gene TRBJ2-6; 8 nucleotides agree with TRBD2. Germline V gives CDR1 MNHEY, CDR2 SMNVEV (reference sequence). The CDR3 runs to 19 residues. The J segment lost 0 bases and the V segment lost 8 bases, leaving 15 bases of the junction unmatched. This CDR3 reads CASGLYGRGVSSGANVLTF. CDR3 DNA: TGTGCCAGCGGGCTCTACGGGCGGGGGGTTTCCTCTGGGGCCAACGTCCTGACTTTC.

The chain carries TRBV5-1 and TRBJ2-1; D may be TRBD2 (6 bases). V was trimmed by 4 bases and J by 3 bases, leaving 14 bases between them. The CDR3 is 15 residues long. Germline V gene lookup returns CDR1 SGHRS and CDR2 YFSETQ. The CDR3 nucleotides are TGCGCCAGCAGCCTGAGCGGGTCCCTCTACAATGAGCAGTTCTTC. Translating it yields CASSLSGSLYNEQFF.

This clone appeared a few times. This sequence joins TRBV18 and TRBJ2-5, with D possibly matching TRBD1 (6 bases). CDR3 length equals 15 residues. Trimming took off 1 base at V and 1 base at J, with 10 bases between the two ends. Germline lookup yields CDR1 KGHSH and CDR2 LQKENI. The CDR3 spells CASSPLRGGQETQYF. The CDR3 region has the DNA TGTGCCAGCTCACCACTAAGAGGGGGCCAAGAGACCCAGTACTTC.

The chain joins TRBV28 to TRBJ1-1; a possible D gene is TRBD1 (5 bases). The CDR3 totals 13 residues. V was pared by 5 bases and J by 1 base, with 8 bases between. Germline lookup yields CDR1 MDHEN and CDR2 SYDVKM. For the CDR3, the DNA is TGTGCCAGCAGTGTTCAGGGGAACACTGAAGCTTTCTTT. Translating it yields CASSVQGNTEAFF.

The CDR3 loop reads CASSDSSASGDTQYF. The CDR3, as DNA: TGTGCCAGCAGCGACTCTAGCGCTTCGGGAGATACGCAGTATTTT. The chain carries TRBV9 and TRBJ2-3, with D possibly being TRBD2 (6 bases). V was trimmed by 3 bases and J by 5 bases, leaving 16 bases between them. This CDR3 spans 15 amino acids. The germline CDR1 and CDR2 sequences are SGDLS and YYNGEE. Filled out from reference TRBV9 and TRBJ2-3, the complete variable domain reads DSGVTQTPKHLITATGQRVTLRCSPRSGDLSVYWYQQSLDQGLQFLIQYYNGEERAKGNILERFSAQQFPDLHSELNLSSLELGDSALYFCASSDSSASGDTQYFGPGTRLTVL.

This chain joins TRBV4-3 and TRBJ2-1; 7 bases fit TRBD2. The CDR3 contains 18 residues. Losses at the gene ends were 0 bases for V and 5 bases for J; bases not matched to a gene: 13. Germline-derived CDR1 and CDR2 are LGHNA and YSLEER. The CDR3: CASSQDWLAGAFNNEQFF. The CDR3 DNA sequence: TGCGCCAGCAGCCAAGATTGGCTGGCGGGAGCTTTCAACAATGAGCAGTTCTTC.

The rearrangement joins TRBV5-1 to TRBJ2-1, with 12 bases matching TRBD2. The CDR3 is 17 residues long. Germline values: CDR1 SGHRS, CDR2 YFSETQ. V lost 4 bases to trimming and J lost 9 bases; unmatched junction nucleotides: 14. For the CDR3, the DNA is TGCGCCAGCAGCACCCAAGCCCTAGCGGGAGGGTTCGGTGAGCAGTTCTTC. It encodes CASSTQALAGGFGEQFF.

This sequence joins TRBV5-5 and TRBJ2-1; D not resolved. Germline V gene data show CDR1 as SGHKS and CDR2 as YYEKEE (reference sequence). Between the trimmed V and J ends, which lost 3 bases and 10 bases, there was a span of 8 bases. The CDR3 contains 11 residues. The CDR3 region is CASSYGEEQFF. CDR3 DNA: TGTGCCAGCAGCTACGGTGAGGAGCAGTTCTTC.

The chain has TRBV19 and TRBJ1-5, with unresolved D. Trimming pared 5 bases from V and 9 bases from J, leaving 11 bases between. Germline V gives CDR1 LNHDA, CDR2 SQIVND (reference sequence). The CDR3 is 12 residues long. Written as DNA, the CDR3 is TGTGCCAGTAGTTTGGAGAGCTTGCCCCAGCATTTT. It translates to CASSLESLPQHF.

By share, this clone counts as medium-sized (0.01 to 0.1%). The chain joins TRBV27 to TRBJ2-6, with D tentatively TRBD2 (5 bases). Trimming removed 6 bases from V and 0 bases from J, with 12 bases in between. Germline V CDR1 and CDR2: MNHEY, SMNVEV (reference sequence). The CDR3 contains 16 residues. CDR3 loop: CASRVGDRSGANVLTF. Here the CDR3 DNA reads TGTGCCAGCAGAGTGGGAGACCGCTCTGGGGCCAACGTCCTGACTTTC.

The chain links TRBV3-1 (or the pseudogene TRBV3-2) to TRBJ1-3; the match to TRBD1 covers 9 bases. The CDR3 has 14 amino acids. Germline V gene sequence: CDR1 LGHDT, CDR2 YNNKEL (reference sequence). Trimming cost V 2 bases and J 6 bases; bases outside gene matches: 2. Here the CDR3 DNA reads TGTGCCAGCAGCCAAACAGGGGGCGTAAACACCATATATTTT. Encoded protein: CASSQTGGVNTIYF.

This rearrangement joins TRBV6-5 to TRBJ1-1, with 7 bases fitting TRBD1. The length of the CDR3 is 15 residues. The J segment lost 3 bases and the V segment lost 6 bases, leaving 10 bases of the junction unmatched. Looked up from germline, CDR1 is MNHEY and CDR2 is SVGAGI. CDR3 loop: CASRTPGQTYTEAFF. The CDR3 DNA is TGTGCCAGCAGGACTCCGGGACAGACCTACACTGAAGCTTTCTTT.

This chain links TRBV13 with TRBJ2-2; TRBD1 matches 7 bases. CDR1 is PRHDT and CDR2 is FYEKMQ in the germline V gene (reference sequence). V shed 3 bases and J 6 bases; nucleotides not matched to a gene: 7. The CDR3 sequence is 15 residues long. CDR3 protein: CASSFPTGRPGELFF. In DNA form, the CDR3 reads TGTGCCAGCAGCTTTCCGACAGGGCGTCCCGGGGAGCTGTTTTTT.

CDR3 protein: CASSLERSDEQFF. The CDR3 bases are TGTGCCAGCAGCTTAGAGCGGTCGGATGAGCAGTTCTTC. The chain joins TRBV7-2 to TRBJ2-1, with a tentative D call TRBD2 (5 bases). Germline V gene data show CDR1 as SGHTA and CDR2 as FQGNSA. V was clipped by 1 base and J by 8 bases, with 9 bases between them. This CDR3 spans 13 amino acids.

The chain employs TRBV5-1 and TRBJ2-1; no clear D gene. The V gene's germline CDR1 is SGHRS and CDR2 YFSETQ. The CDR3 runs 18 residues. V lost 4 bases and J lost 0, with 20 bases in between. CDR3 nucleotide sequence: TGCGCCAGCAGCCTGGGTTTTATCGGGTTGAGCTCCTACAATGAGCAGTTCTTC. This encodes CASSLGFIGLSSYNEQFF.

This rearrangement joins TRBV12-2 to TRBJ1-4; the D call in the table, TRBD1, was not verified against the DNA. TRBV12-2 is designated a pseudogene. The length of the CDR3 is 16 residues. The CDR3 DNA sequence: TGTGCAAGTCGCGAGGCTCGACAGGGAGATTGGGAAAAACTGTTTTTT. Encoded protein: CASREARQGDWEKLFF.

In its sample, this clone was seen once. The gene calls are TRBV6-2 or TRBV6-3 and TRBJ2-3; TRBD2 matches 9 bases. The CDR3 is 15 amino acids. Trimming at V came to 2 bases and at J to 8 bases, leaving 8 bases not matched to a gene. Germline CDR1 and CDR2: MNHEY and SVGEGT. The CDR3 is CASSYRSGSLGTQYF. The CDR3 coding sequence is TGTGCCAGCAGTTACCGTAGCGGGAGCTTGGGTACGCAGTATTTT.

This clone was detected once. The CDR3 DNA follows: TGTGCCACCAGCAGAGAACAGGGCCTAGGTCAGCCCCAGCATTTT. It encodes CATSREQGLGQPQHF. This rearrangement joins TRBV15 to TRBJ1-5; D may be TRBD1 (6 bases). The V and J ends lost 0 bases and 6 bases respectively, with 12 bases between them. This CDR3 region has 15 residues. The germline V gene encodes CDR1 LNHNV and CDR2 YYDKDF (reference sequence).

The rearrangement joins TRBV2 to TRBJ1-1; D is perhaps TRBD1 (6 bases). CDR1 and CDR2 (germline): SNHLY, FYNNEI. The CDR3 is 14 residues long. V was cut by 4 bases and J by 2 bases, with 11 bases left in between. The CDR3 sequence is CASSGGQRNTEAFF. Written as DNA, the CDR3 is TGTGCCAGCAGTGGTGGACAGAGAAACACTGAAGCTTTCTTT.

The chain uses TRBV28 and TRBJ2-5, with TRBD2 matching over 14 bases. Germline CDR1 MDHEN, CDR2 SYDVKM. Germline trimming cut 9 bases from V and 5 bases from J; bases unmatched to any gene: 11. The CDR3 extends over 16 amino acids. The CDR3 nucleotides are TGTGCCAGTCGCTTTGGGACTAGCGGGAGCCAGGAGACCCAGTACTTC. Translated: CASRFGTSGSQETQYF.

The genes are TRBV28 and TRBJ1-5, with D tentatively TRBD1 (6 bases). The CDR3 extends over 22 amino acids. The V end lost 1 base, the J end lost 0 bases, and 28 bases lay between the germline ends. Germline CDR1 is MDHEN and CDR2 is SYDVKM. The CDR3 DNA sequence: TGTGCCAGCAGTTTATCTGCCGGCCGGGACACCGTATGGGATTATAGCAATCAGCCCCAGCATTTT. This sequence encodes CASSLSAGRDTVWDYSNQPQHF.

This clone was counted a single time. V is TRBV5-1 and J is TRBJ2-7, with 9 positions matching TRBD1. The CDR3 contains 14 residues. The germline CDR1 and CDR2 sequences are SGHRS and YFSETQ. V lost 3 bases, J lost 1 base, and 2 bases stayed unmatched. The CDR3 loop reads CASSSGTGSYEQYF. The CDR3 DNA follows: TGCGCCAGCAGCTCCGGGACAGGGTCCTACGAGCAGTACTTC.